This is a list of T cell receptor beta chains from one sample in a study of immune evolution from preneoplasia to lung adenocarcinoma. Only in-frame clones appear in the TCRdb table, and some are missing; sequencing was by immunoSEQ multiplex PCR. The sample gives some 6,100 clones, 80% to 85% of which show up once; approximately 2.6% is in the top ten. The sample comprised FFPE lung adenocarcinoma in situ tissue. These receptors were taken from a donor of 70 years or more with lung adenocarcinoma. Both conserved end residues are part of each CDR3. The D gene is left open where the match is weak. Some rows mark clone size as missing; the rest say once, few, many or name a class of expanded clone.

DNA: TGCGCCAGCAGCCAAGCCCCCCGGGCAGGCAGCTACGAGCAGTACTTC
CDR3: CASSQAPRAGSYEQYF
size: NA
V: TRBV4-1
J: TRBJ2-7
D: NA

DNA: TGCGCCAGCAGCTTGGGACAGGCCAGAAACACCATATATTTT
CDR3: CASSLGQARNTIYF
size: NA
V: TRBV5-1
J: TRBJ1-3
D: NA

DNA: TGTGCCAGCAGCTTAACGAGGGCCAATGAGCAGTTCTTC
CDR3: CASSLTRANEQFF
size: NA
V: TRBV11-3
J: TRBJ2-1
D: NA

DNA: TGTGCCACCAGGACTAGCGGGAGGGAAGAGCAGTACTTC
CDR3: CATRTSGREEQYF
size: NA
V: TRBV10-3
J: TRBJ2-7
D: TRBD2

DNA: TGTGCCAGCAGCCCCTGGACAGGGGACTACGAGCAGTACTTC
CDR3: CASSPWTGDYEQYF
size: few
V: TRBV7-8
J: TRBJ2-7
D: TRBD1

DNA: TGTGCCAGCTCACCTTCCGGGATACGTAACTACGAGCAGTACTTC
CDR3: CASSPSGIRNYEQYF
size: few
V: TRBV18
J: TRBJ2-7
D: NA

DNA: TGTACCAGTAGTATGTGGCTAGCGAACACAGATACGCAGTATTTT
CDR3: CTSSMWLANTDTQYF
size: NA
V: TRBV19
J: TRBJ2-3
D: NA

DNA: TGCGCCAGCAGCTTGAGGGGGGCCCACAATGAGCAGTTCTTC
CDR3: CASSLRGAHNEQFF
size: NA
V: TRBV5-1
J: TRBJ2-1
D: NA

DNA: TGCGCCAGCAGACACGGGGCTAGCGGGAGCACAGATACGCAGTATTTT
CDR3: CASRHGASGSTDTQYF
size: NA
V: TRBV5-1
J: TRBJ2-3
D: TRBD2

DNA: TGTGCCAGCAGCTTAGATCTTGGGACAGTCTACGAGCAGTACTTC
CDR3: CASSLDLGTVYEQYF
size: few
V: TRBV11-2
J: TRBJ2-7
D: TRBD1

DNA: TGTGCCAGCAGTGAAAAGACTTACAATGAGCAGTTCTTC
CDR3: CASSEKTYNEQFF
size: NA
V: TRBV21-1
J: TRBJ2-1
D: NA

DNA: TGTGCCAGCAGCTCGACGGTAACCTACGAGCAGTACTTC
CDR3: CASSSTVTYEQYF
size: NA
V: TRBV13
J: TRBJ2-7
D: NA

DNA: TGTGCCAGCAGCACGTCGGGACAGGGGTTCTACGAGCAGTACTTC
CDR3: CASSTSGQGFYEQYF
size: NA
V: TRBV27
J: TRBJ2-7
D: TRBD1

DNA: TGTGCCAGCAGTTACTCTAGCTTGGGCACAGATACGCAGTATTTT
CDR3: CASSYSSLGTDTQYF
size: few
V: TRBV6-5
J: TRBJ2-3
D: NA

DNA: TGCGCCAGGATTCAGACACCTGAAGAGACCCAGTACTTC
CDR3: CARIQTPEETQYF
size: NA
V: TRBV23-1
J: TRBJ2-5
D: NA

DNA: TGTGCCATCAGTGGCCGGGTGGACAATGAGCAGTTCTTC
CDR3: CAISGRVDNEQFF
size: NA
V: TRBV10-3
J: TRBJ2-1
D: NA

DNA: TGCGCCAGCAGCTTGTACCCCAGCGGGGGCTACGAGCAGTACTTC
CDR3: CASSLYPSGGYEQYF
size: NA
V: TRBV5-1
J: TRBJ2-7
D: TRBD2

DNA: TGTGCCATCAGTGAGTCAGAAGCCCACGAGCAGTACTTC
CDR3: CAISESEAHEQYF
size: NA
V: TRBV10-3
J: TRBJ2-7
D: NA

DNA: TGTGCCTGGAGTCGGGGGTGGAGTGAAAAACTGTTTTTT
CDR3: CAWSRGWSEKLFF
size: NA
V: TRBV30
J: TRBJ1-4
D: NA

DNA: TGTGCCAGCAGCTTACTGGCAGGGTGGGTTTCCGGGGAGCTGTTTTTT
CDR3: CASSLLAGWVSGELFF
size: NA
V: TRBV7-6
J: TRBJ2-2
D: NA

DNA: TGTGCCAGCAGCCTAGCGGGAGGGAGTGATACGCAGTATTTT
CDR3: CASSLAGGSDTQYF
size: NA
V: TRBV7-9
J: TRBJ2-3
D: TRBD2

DNA: TGTGCCAGCACGGGGGGGCGATTAGAGACCCAGTACTTC
CDR3: CASTGGRLETQYF
size: NA
V: TRBV6-1
J: TRBJ2-5
D: TRBD2

DNA: TGCAGCGTTGAAGGAGAGACAGGGAAAACCTACGAGCAGTACTTC
CDR3: CSVEGETGKTYEQYF
size: NA
V: TRBV29-1
J: TRBJ2-7
D: TRBD1

DNA: TGCGCCAGCAGCTTGGTGGCTAGCGGGACGGATACGCAGTATTTT
CDR3: CASSLVASGTDTQYF
size: few
V: TRBV5-1
J: TRBJ2-3
D: TRBD2

DNA: TGTGCCAGCAGCTCCGTACGGGCCACTGAAGCTTTCTTT
CDR3: CASSSVRATEAFF
size: NA
V: TRBV5-5
J: TRBJ1-1
D: NA

DNA: TGTGCCAGCAGCTGGGGGACCGGGGAGCTGTTTTTT
CDR3: CASSWGTGELFF
size: NA
V: TRBV5-4
J: TRBJ2-2
D: NA

DNA: TGTGCCAGCAGCTTAGGCAGTCGTGCAGAGACCCAGTACTTC
CDR3: CASSLGSRAETQYF
size: NA
V: TRBV11-2
J: TRBJ2-5
D: NA

DNA: TGTGCCAGCAGCTTCTTTTCGGGGGGAGCTACCGGGGAGCTGTTTTTT
CDR3: CASSFFSGGATGELFF
size: NA
V: TRBV7-9
J: TRBJ2-2
D: TRBD2

DNA: TGTGCCAGCAGCTTAGCCGGACTGGGGGAGCAGTACTTC
CDR3: CASSLAGLGEQYF
size: NA
V: TRBV11-2
J: TRBJ2-7
D: NA

DNA: TGTGCCTGGAACCCCACCCCACTCTCATATGGCTACACCTTC
CDR3: CAWNPTPLSYGYTF
size: NA
V: TRBV30
J: TRBJ1-2
D: NA

DNA: TGCAGTGCCGCGGTAGGAGAGACCCAGTACTTC
CDR3: CSAAVGETQYF
size: once
V: TRBV20-1
J: TRBJ2-5
D: NA

DNA: TGCGCCAGCAGCCCGACAGGGGGAAGAGACTATGGCTACACCTTC
CDR3: CASSPTGGRDYGYTF
size: NA
V: TRBV5-1
J: TRBJ1-2
D: TRBD1

DNA: TGTGCTAGTGGTTTAGGACTAGCGACCGGGGAGCTGTTTTTT
CDR3: CASGLGLATGELFF
size: NA
V: TRBV12-5
J: TRBJ2-2
D: TRBD2

DNA: TGCAGCGTTGAAGATCCCGGGACTAGTATGAATGAGCAGTTCTTC
CDR3: CSVEDPGTSMNEQFF
size: NA
V: TRBV29-1
J: TRBJ2-1
D: TRBD2

DNA: TGTGCCAGCAGCTTGGGGACGGGCTTTAGCACAGATACGCAGTATTTT
CDR3: CASSLGTGFSTDTQYF
size: NA
V: TRBV5-4
J: TRBJ2-3
D: NA

DNA: TGTGCCAGCAGCCCCGGAGGGGGAAGGACTGAAGCTTTCTTT
CDR3: CASSPGGGRTEAFF
size: NA
V: TRBV9
J: TRBJ1-1
D: NA